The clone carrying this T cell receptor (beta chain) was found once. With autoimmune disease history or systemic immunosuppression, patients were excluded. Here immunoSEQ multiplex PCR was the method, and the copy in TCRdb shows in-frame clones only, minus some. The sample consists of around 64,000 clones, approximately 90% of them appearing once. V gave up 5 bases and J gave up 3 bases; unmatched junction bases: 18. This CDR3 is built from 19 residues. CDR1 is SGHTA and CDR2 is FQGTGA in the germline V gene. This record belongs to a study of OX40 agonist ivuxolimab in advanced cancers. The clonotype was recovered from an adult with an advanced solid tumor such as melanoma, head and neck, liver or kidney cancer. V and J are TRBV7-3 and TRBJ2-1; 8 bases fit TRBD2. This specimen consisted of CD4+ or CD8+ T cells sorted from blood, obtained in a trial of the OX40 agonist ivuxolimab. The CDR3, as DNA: TGTGCCAGCAGCCCCAGGCCCAGCGGGGGCCCTAGTGACTACAATGAGCAGTTCTTC. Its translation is CASSPRPSGGPSDYNEQFF. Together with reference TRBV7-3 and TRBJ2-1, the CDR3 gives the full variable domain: GAGVSQTPSNKVTEKGKYVELRCDPISGHTALYWYRQSLGQGPEFLIYFQGTGAADDSGLPNDRFFAVRPEGSVSTLKIQRTERGDSAVYLCASSPRPSGGPSDYNEQFFGPGTRLTVL.